The 12 T cell receptor beta chains reported below all come from one sample, sequenced in a study of regulatory T cells in long-lasting Graves disease. As to time point: newly diagnosed GD, antithyroid drugs for less than 3 months. Extracted RNA from PBMCs served as the source of the TCR library. HTBI primers from iRepertoire and Arm-PCR of CDR3 regions yielded the TCR beta libraries. MiXCR, applied by TCRdb to the multiplex PCR reads, yields one record per CDR3 protein. The sample includes about 470,000 distinct CDR3 sequences, roughly 16% seen only once; the top ten take 10% to 15%. This sample also belongs to another study, concerning T cells in Graves' hyperthyroidism and ophthalmopathy.

Specimen: peripheral blood mononuclear cells (PBMCs), collected at new diagnosis, from a patient treated with antithyroid drugs. The receptors derive from a man aged 40-49 years with Graves disease.

The genes are TRBV30 and TRBJ2-7; TRBD2 aligns across 7 bases. CDR1 and CDR2 from the germline V gene are GTSNPN and SVGIG (reference sequence). Germline trimming cut 5 bases from V and 2 bases from J; bases unmatched to any gene: 9. The CDR3 runs to 14 residues. The DNA of the CDR3 is TGTGCCTGGGGGGGGGGGACTCCAACCTACGAGCAGTACTTC. This gives the protein CAWGGGTPTYEQYF.

This clonotype showed up just a few times. The CDR3 loop reads CASSPGQGKHEQFF. The CDR3 region has the DNA TGTGCCAGCAGCCCAGGACAGGGGAAACATGAGCAGTTCTTC. V usage is TRBV3-1 and J usage is TRBJ2-1; 9 positions match TRBD1. With V trimmed by 4 bases and J by 8 bases, 6 bases remained unmatched. The CDR3 runs 14 residues. Per the germline V gene, CDR1 is LGHDT and CDR2 is YNNKEL (reference sequence).

The chain uses TRBV12-5 and TRBJ2-1, with 12 positions matching TRBD2. The V and J ends lost 6 bases and 4 bases, in that order; junction bases with no gene match: 1. Germline loops: CDR1 LGHNT, CDR2 FRNRAP. The CDR3 covers 14 residues. The CDR3 sequence: CASGLAGGYNEQFF. The CDR3 DNA reads as TGTGCTAGTGGCCTAGCGGGAGGGTACAATGAGCAGTTCTTC.

V usage is TRBV19 and J usage is TRBJ2-7; 8 nucleotides align to TRBD1. V trimming: 4 bases; J trimming: 2 bases; junction bases outside the gene matches: 10. The CDR3 length is 16 residues. Germline V gives CDR1 LNHDA, CDR2 SQIVND (reference sequence). The CDR3 reads CASSRLPGQATYEQYF. Written as DNA, the CDR3 is TGTGCCAGTAGTAGGCTCCCGGGACAGGCGACCTACGAGCAGTACTTC. The variable domain in full, with the rest retrieved from reference TRBV19 and TRBJ2-7, is DGGITQSPKYLFRKEGQNVTLSCEQNLNHDAMYWYRQDPGQGLRLIYYSQIVNDFQKGDIAEGYSVSREKKESFPLTVTSAQKNPTAFYLCASSRLPGQATYEQYFGPGTRLTVT.

This clonotype was found many times. The chain links TRBV2 to TRBJ1-2; D remains unclear. This CDR3 has 14 amino acids. Trimming pared 6 bases from V and 5 bases from J, leaving 16 bases between. Germline lookup yields CDR1 SNHLY and CDR2 FYNNEI. The CDR3 loop reads CASSRELGGYGYTF. CDR3 nucleotide sequence: TGTGCCAGCAGCCGAGAACTAGGAGGGTATGGCTACACCTTC.

As to this clonotype: A far more abundant clone sits one base away, making this likely a read error. In DNA, the CDR3 is TGTGCCGGCAGCAGGGGTGGGAACACTGAAGCTTTCTTT. This encodes CAGSRGGNTEAFF. V and J are TRBV5-5 and TRBJ1-1; TRBD1 might be the D (6 bases). Germline V gene sequence: CDR1 SGHKS, CDR2 YYEKEE (reference sequence). The CDR3 sequence is 13 residues long.

The V and J genes are TRBV24-1 and TRBJ2-1, with no clear D. This CDR3 contains 14 residues. Per the germline V gene, CDR1 is KGHDR and CDR2 is SFDVKD. The V end was cut by 4 bases, the J end by 7 bases, with 13 bases between. CDR3 protein: CATSDRRPKNEQFF. CDR3 nucleotide sequence: TGTGCCACCAGTGACAGAAGACCCAAAAATGAGCAGTTCTTC.

The table lists this clonotype with a few counts. V and J are TRBV6-2 or TRBV6-3 and TRBJ2-3; possible D gene TRBD1, 5 bases. Trimming took 5 bases from V and 5 from J, leaving 14 bases between them. From germline, CDR1 is MNHEY and CDR2 SVGEGT. The CDR3 is 14 amino acids. The CDR3: CASSVQGVRDTQYF. The CDR3 DNA follows: TGTGCCAGCAGTGTTCAAGGGGTGAGAGATACGCAGTATTTT.

This clonotype was counted a few times. No conserved phenylalanine or tryptophan is present at the end of the CDR3, so a read error is the likely explanation. The genes are TRBV7-9 and TRBJ2-1, with 11 bases identical to TRBD2. The CDR3 has 15 amino acids. Germline V lookup: CDR1 SEHNR, CDR2 FQNEAQ (reference sequence). CDR3 sequence (DNA): TGTGCCAGCAGTTTAGCGGGAGGGCCGAGCAATGAGCAGTTCCTC. This translates into CASSLAGGPSNEQFL.

This clonotype was counted many times. J is TRBJ2-7 and V is TRBV12-3 or TRBV12-4; no definite D call. The V end lost 3 bases, the J end lost 0 bases, and 12 bases lay between the germline ends. The CDR3 sequence is 15 residues long. The DNA for the CDR3 is TGTGCCAGCAGTTTTCCCAATGTGGGCTCCTACGAGCAGTACTTC. This encodes CASSFPNVGSYEQYF.

This clonotype was observed a handful of times. The rearrangement links TRBV4-1 to TRBJ2-5; 8 bases agree with TRBD1. Germline CDR1 and CDR2: MGHRA and YSYEKL. With V trimmed by 4 bases and J by 5 bases, 9 bases remained unmatched. The CDR3 loop spans 15 amino acids. CDR3 coding DNA: TGCGCCAGCAGCCTAGACAGGGGATCGGGGGAGACCCAGTACTTC. Translation: CASSLDRGSGETQYF.

This clonotype was counted many times. The CDR3 protein is CASSFTPTGYGSPLHF. The DNA of the CDR3 is TGTGCCAGCAGTTTCACACCAACAGGGTATGGTTCACCCCTCCACTTT. The chain couples TRBV27 to TRBJ1-6; maybe TRBD1 (6 bases). CDR1 is MNHEY and CDR2 is SMNVEV in the germline V gene (reference sequence). V was shortened by 3 bases and J by 9 bases, with 18 bases between the two germline ends. This CDR3 region has 16 residues.